The 8 T cell receptor beta chains below come from one sample, sequenced in a study of neurological immune-mediated disorders. MiXCR, applied by TCRdb to the 5' RACE reads, yields one record per CDR3 protein. Among 30,000 to 40,000 distinct CDR3 sequences listed, around 4% were seen once. Source material: PBMCs. Receptors were obtained from a man aged 25 to 40 with multiple sclerosis.

This clonotype was counted ten times or more. The chain recombines TRBV5-1 with TRBJ2-2; possible D gene TRBD1, 5 bases. CDR3 length equals 13 residues. Per the germline V gene, CDR1 is SGHRS and CDR2 is YFSETQ. Trimming took off 0 bases at V and 6 bases at J, with 6 bases between the two ends. As DNA, the CDR3 is TGCGCCAGCAGCTTGGAAGGGGCCGGGGAGCTGTTTTTT. Its protein product is CASSLEGAGELFF.

In this sample, this clonotype turned up many times. This chain connects TRBV20-1 to TRBJ1-1; possible D gene TRBD1, 5 bases. The CDR3 is 11 amino acids. The germline gives CDR1 DFQATT, CDR2 SNEGSKA (reference sequence). V was trimmed by 6 bases and J by 1 base, leaving 6 bases between them. The CDR3 loop reads CSAGQNTEAFF. The CDR3, as DNA: TGCAGTGCCGGACAGAACACTGAAGCTTTCTTT.

This clonotype has just a few counts. The chain combines TRBV5-1 with TRBJ1-2; the match to TRBD1 covers 7 bases. CDR3 length equals 12 residues. V shed 0 bases, J shed 8 bases, and the junction held 1 base outside the gene matches. Germline lookup yields CDR1 SGHRS and CDR2 YFSETQ. CDR3 amino acids: CASSLGTGGYTF. The CDR3 DNA reads TGCGCCAGCAGCTTGGGGACAGGAGGCTACACCTTC.

This clonotype was seen ten or more times. The chain uses TRBV20-1 and TRBJ2-3; 14 nucleotides agree with TRBD2. The CDR3 spans 18 residues. Germline V CDR1 and CDR2: DFQATT, SNEGSKA (reference sequence). V dropped 1 base and J dropped 6; count of bases not matched to a gene: 12. CDR3 loop: CSARAYKTSGGAADTQYF. CDR3 in DNA: TGCAGTGCTAGAGCTTACAAGACTAGCGGGGGGGCCGCGGATACGCAGTATTTT.

This clonotype occurred many times. This chain uses TRBV27 with TRBJ1-1, with unresolved D. With 0 bases removed from V and 4 bases from J, the gap between germline ends came to 12 bases. Germline V gene sequence: CDR1 MNHEY, CDR2 SMNVEV (reference sequence). This CDR3 has 15 amino acids. The DNA for the CDR3 is TGTGCCAGCAGTTTATCGTCCACAACGGGCACTGAAGCTTTCTTT. Encoded protein: CASSLSSTTGTEAFF.

This clonotype showed up many times. V and J are TRBV4-3 and TRBJ2-1; 10 bases line up with TRBD2. CDR3 length: 13 amino acids. After removal of 2 bases from V and 10 bases from J, the junction contained 2 bases not matched to a gene. Germline lookup yields CDR1 LGHNA and CDR2 YSLEER. As DNA, the CDR3 is TGCGCCAGCAGCCAACAGACTAGCGGGGAGCAGTTCTTC. Residues: CASSQQTSGEQFF.

Ten or more counts support this clonotype. The CDR3 here is CASRNTISTGGGEAFF. The CDR3 DNA sequence: TGCGCCAGCAGAAATACCATTTCGACAGGGGGCGGTGAAGCTTTCTTT. The chain joins TRBV5-1 to TRBJ1-1; 10 bases are a match to TRBD1. Germline-derived CDR1 and CDR2 are SGHRS and YFSETQ. The V segment lost 5 bases and the J segment 7 bases; nucleotides outside the gene matches: 14. There are 16 residues in the CDR3.

This clonotype was picked up many times. This chain joins TRBV5-1 and TRBJ2-2; D is possibly TRBD1 (6 bases). There are 16 residues in the CDR3. Germline V lookup: CDR1 SGHRS, CDR2 YFSETQ. Trimming stripped 4 bases from V and 1 base from J, with 14 bases between. This CDR3 is CASSHKNRENTGELFF. CDR3 DNA: TGCGCCAGCAGCCATAAGAACAGGGAGAACACCGGGGAGCTGTTTTTT.